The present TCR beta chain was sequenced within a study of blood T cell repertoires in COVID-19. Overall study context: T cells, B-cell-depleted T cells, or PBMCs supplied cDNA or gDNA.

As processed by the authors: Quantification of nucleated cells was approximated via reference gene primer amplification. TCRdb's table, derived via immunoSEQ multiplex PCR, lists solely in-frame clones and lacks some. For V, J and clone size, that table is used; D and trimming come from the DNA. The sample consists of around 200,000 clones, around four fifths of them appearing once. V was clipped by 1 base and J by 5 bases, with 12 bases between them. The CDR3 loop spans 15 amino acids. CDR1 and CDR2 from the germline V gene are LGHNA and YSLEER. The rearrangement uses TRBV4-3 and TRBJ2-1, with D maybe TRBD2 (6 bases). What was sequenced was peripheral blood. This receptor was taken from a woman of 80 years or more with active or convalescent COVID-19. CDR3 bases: TGCGCCAGCAGCCAAGTGGGGACTCGTAACAATGAGCAGTTCTTC. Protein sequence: CASSQVGTRNNEQFF.